The next 25 T cell receptor beta chains were all read from a single sample in a study of immune heterogeneity within non-small cell lung tumors (dated by TCRdb to the late 2010s). Sequencing relied on a HiSeq X Ten. The TCR beta CDR3 region was amplified with a multiplex PCR system whose first round of about 10 cycles used 32 V-gene forward primers and 13 J-gene reverse primers. Using fastp trimming at Q25 and MiXCR clonotype assembly, TCRdb reanalyzed the public sequencing data and kept in-frame beta chains. Rows with a matching CDR3 protein are joined into one entry that keeps the most common DNA and genes. The table for this sample lists over 25,000 distinct CDR3 sequences; 28% of them were counted only once. About 4% of the sample lies in the top ten. Genomic DNA extracted from bulk tumor tissue served as TCR template, with about 600 ng gDNA amplified per sample. During surgery, several biopsies were collected from each primary tumor and placed as far from one another as possible within the tumor mass. The study cohort was described as untreated and was composed of newly diagnosed NSCLC cases undergoing curative surgery.

The sample was lung tumor tissue. These TCRs come from a middle-aged man with non-small cell lung cancer.

Only a few counts were recorded for this clonotype. This chain links TRBV14 with TRBJ1-1; no reliable D call. Trimming took 4 bases from V and 11 from J, leaving 14 bases between them. Germline V gives CDR1 SGHDN, CDR2 FVKESK. The CDR3 consists of 12 residues. Written as DNA, the CDR3 is TGTGCCAGCAGCCTGTCCGGGATGCGGGCTTTCTTT. Amino acids: CASSLSGMRAFF.

This clonotype was seen repeatedly, ten times or more. This sequence joins TRBV29-1 and TRBJ2-7, with 7 bases aligning to TRBD1. Germline values: CDR1 SQVTM, CDR2 ANQGSEA. The length of the CDR3 is 12 residues. J lost 2 bases, V lost 6 bases, and 4 bases had no gene match. The CDR3: CSVKGQTYEQYF. CDR3 DNA sequence: TGCAGCGTGAAGGGACAGACCTACGAGCAGTACTTC.

The V and J genes are TRBV7-2 and TRBJ1-1; no reliable D call. V gave up 6 bases and J gave up 4 bases, with 18 bases separating them. The CDR3 has 15 amino acids. The germline V gene encodes CDR1 SGHTA and CDR2 FQGNSA. The CDR3 sequence: CASRPRLGGSTEAFF. The DNA for the CDR3 is TGTGCCAGCAGACCCCGGTTGGGCGGGAGCACTGAAGCTTTCTTT. Together with reference TRBV7-2 and TRBJ1-1, the CDR3 gives the full variable domain: GAGVSQSPSNKVTEKGKDVELRCDPISGHTALYWYRQSLGQGLEFLIYFQGNSAPDKSGLPSDRFSAERTGGSVSTLTIQRTQQEDSAVYLCASRPRLGGSTEAFFGQGTRLTVV.

This clonotype is categorized as medium-sized. The chain is built from TRBV19 and TRBJ2-1; 8 bases map to TRBD1. This CDR3 comprises 16 residues. In germline, CDR1 is LNHDA, CDR2 SQIVND (reference sequence). J gave up 4 bases and V 5 bases, and 10 bases lay outside the gene matches. The CDR3 nucleotides read TGTGCCAGTAGTGGAGGGACAGGATGGAGTTACAATGAGCAGTTCTTC. Its translation: CASSGGTGWSYNEQFF.

There are many counts of this clonotype. The chain is built from TRBV10-3 and TRBJ1-5; unclear D gene. CDR1 and CDR2 from the germline V gene are ENHRY and SYGVKD. This CDR3 has 12 residues. Deletions cut 10 bases from V and 6 bases from J, with 13 bases between. This CDR3 reads CATSHGSQPQHF. The DNA of the CDR3 is TGTGCCACTTCTCACGGAAGTCAGCCCCAGCATTTT.

This clonotype was counted only a few times. The chain recombines TRBV5-1 with TRBJ2-3; 8 bases are a match to TRBD2. V shed 4 bases, J shed 1 base, and the junction held 2 bases outside the gene matches. This CDR3 comprises 14 residues. The V gene's germline CDR1 is SGHRS and CDR2 YFSETQ. The CDR3 region is CASSRGGGTDTQYF. CDR3 in DNA: TGCGCCAGCAGCCGGGGGGGGGGCACAGATACGCAGTATTTT.

Many counts were recorded for this clonotype. The rearrangement uses TRBV12-3 or TRBV12-4 and TRBJ1-4, with D uncertain. The CDR3 has 14 amino acids. V gave up 3 bases and J gave up 6 bases, with 11 bases separating them. CDR3 DNA: TGTGCCAGCAGTTTTAGGAGTTACCATGAAAAACTGTTTTTT. It is translated as CASSFRSYHEKLFF.

This clonotype came up many times. The CDR3 reads CASSRGGGPLNEQYF. In nucleotides, the CDR3 is TGTGCCAGCAGCCGAGGTGGAGGGCCGCTGAACGAGCAGTACTTC. This rearrangement joins TRBV6-1 to TRBJ2-7; a possible D gene is TRBD2 (6 bases). From germline, CDR1 is MNHNS and CDR2 SASEGT. The V end was cut by 6 bases, the J end by 5 bases, with 20 bases between. The CDR3 length is 15 residues.

Of note for this clonotype: A much larger clone is a single base away; this may be a read error. This rearrangement joins TRBV2 to TRBJ2-1; TRBD2 matches 7 bases. The germline V gene encodes CDR1 SNHLY and CDR2 FYNNEI. The CDR3 is 16 residues long. The CDR3 sequence is CASSLHSGDSNKEQFF. CDR3 DNA: TGTGCCAGCAGTCTACACAGCGGGGACTCCAACAAGGAGCAGTTCTTC.

By share of the sample, this clonotype is medium-sized. This chain joins TRBV5-1 and TRBJ2-7, with D unclear. The germline V gene encodes CDR1 SGHRS and CDR2 YFSETQ. Trimming shortened V by 0 bases and J by 5 bases, and 6 bases separated the two germline ends. The CDR3 contains 12 residues. The CDR3 region is CASSLDQHEQYF. CDR3 DNA: TGCGCCAGCAGCTTGGATCAGCACGAGCAGTACTTC.

In the case of this clonotype: This may be a read error, as it is one base from a much larger clone. The chain has TRBV6-5 and TRBJ1-1; D may be TRBD1 (6 bases). CDR1 is MNHEY and CDR2 is SVGAGI in the germline V gene. There are 13 residues in the CDR3. V lost 6 bases, J lost 5 bases, and 13 bases lay in between. CDR3: CASRYYRATEAFF. CDR3 sequence (DNA): TGTGCCAGCAGGTATTACAGGGCTACTGAAGCTTTCTTT.

Ten or more counts support this clonotype. This chain uses TRBV4-1 with TRBJ1-2; tentative D call: TRBD1 (5 bases). Trimming stripped 1 base from V and 6 bases from J, with 15 bases between. Germline values: CDR1 MGHRA, CDR2 YSYEKL. This CDR3 contains 15 residues. The CDR3 sequence is CASSQVLARDDGYTF. Written as DNA, the CDR3 is TGCGCCAGCAGCCAAGTTCTAGCCCGGGACGATGGCTACACCTTC.

This clonotype is medium-sized within its sample. The rearrangement joins TRBV7-2 to TRBJ2-3; D may be TRBD1 (5 bases). The CDR3 consists of 12 residues. CDR1 SGHTA and CDR2 FQGNSA come from the germline V gene. Trimming took 9 bases from V and 8 from J, leaving 15 bases between them. The CDR3 DNA is TGTGCCAGTTTGGGGCCCCCGCGTACGCAGTATTTT. The encoded protein is CASLGPPRTQYF.

As DNA, the CDR3 is TGTGCCAGCAGGGAGGTTGGAGAGACCCAGTACTTC. Translated, it gives CASREVGETQYF. J is TRBJ2-5 and V is TRBV2, with D tentatively TRBD2 (5 bases). Looked up from germline, CDR1 is SNHLY and CDR2 is FYNNEI. V lost 6 bases, J lost 4 bases, and 9 bases lay in between. The CDR3 consists of 12 residues.

This CDR3 is CAIRGTEKNTEAFF. The CDR3 nucleotides read TGTGCCATCAGGGGGACAGAAAAGAACACTGAAGCTTTCTTT. The chain carries TRBV10-3 and TRBJ1-1, with 7 bases lining up with TRBD1. The V and J ends lost 6 bases and 1 base, in that order; junction bases with no gene match: 5. This CDR3 is built from 14 residues. Germline CDR1 is ENHRY and CDR2 is SYGVKD.

In its sample, this clonotype was seen many times. V and J are TRBV24-1 and TRBJ2-3, with 15 bases lining up with TRBD2. V shed 4 bases and J 9 bases; nucleotides not matched to a gene: 7. The CDR3 spans 16 residues. Germline CDR1 reads KGHDR; CDR2 reads SFDVKD. CDR3 bases: TGTGCCACCAGTGACGGACTAGCGGGAGGGCCCGCGACGCAGTATTTT. Protein: CATSDGLAGGPATQYF.

This clonotype has just a few counts. The rearrangement uses TRBV14 and TRBJ1-2; 8 bases line up with TRBD1. The CDR3 consists of 14 residues. Losses at the gene ends were 2 bases for V and 4 bases for J; bases not matched to a gene: 3. From germline, CDR1 is SGHDN and CDR2 FVKESK. Written as DNA, the CDR3 is TGTGCCAGCAGCCAAACCGGGACAGGCTATGGCTACACCTTC. It specifies CASSQTGTGYGYTF.

This clonotype has just a few counts. V is TRBV11-2 and J is TRBJ2-1, with a weak D call TRBD2 (6 bases). The CDR3 sequence is 13 residues long. The germline V gene has CDR1 SGHAT and CDR2 FQNNGV. With 5 bases removed from V and 8 bases from J, the gap between germline ends came to 13 bases. The CDR3 region has the DNA TGTGCCAGCAGCCTCCGGGACTTAGATGAGCAGTTCTTC. Its translation: CASSLRDLDEQFF.

The CDR3 spells CASSVGGNQLDTQYF. The CDR3, as DNA: TGTGCCAGCAGCGTAGGGGGAAATCAACTAGATACGCAGTATTTT. This chain connects TRBV9 to TRBJ2-3; the D is unclear. The germline V gene encodes CDR1 SGDLS and CDR2 YYNGEE. CDR3 length equals 15 residues. V was pared by 0 bases and J by 5 bases, with 13 bases between.

CDR3 sequence reads: CASSLRSETQYF. CDR3 DNA sequence: TGTGCCAGCAGCCTAAGATCGGAGACCCAGTACTTC. V is TRBV11-2 and J is TRBJ2-5; D is undetermined. Between the trimmed V and J ends, which lost 5 bases and 5 bases, there was a span of 9 bases. The CDR3 contains 12 residues. The germline V gene has CDR1 SGHAT and CDR2 FQNNGV.

The CDR3: CASSQPRLAGAETQYF. The CDR3 nucleotides read TGTGCCAGCAGCCAACCCCGACTAGCGGGGGCAGAGACCCAGTACTTC. The chain couples TRBV3-1 to TRBJ2-5; 12 bases map to TRBD2. Losses at the gene ends were 2 bases for V and 4 bases for J; bases not matched to a gene: 5. The germline V gene encodes CDR1 LGHDT and CDR2 YNNKEL (reference sequence). The CDR3 covers 16 residues.

The chain links TRBV5-4 to TRBJ2-7; D is tentatively TRBD1 or TRBD2 (6 bases each). This CDR3 comprises 16 residues. Germline V CDR1 and CDR2: SGHNT, YYREEE (reference sequence). Between the trimmed V and J ends, which lost 0 bases and 2 bases, there was a span of 15 bases. CDR3 amino acids: CASSLGGAGEAYEQYF. DNA for the CDR3: TGTGCCAGCAGCTTGGGGGGGGCAGGAGAGGCCTACGAGCAGTACTTC.

A remark on this clonotype: A much more abundant neighbour one base away suggests this may be a read error. V and J are TRBV27 and TRBJ1-2, with D tentatively TRBD1 (5 bases). CDR1 is MNHEY, CDR2 SMNVEV, per germline (reference sequence). The CDR3 extends over 17 amino acids. V dropped 3 bases and J dropped 1 base, with 18 bases sitting between them. The CDR3 DNA reads TGTGCCAGCAGTTTCCGGGACTCTGGGAGGGATAACTATGGCTACACCTTC. Amino acids: CASSFRDSGRDNYGYTF.

The chain employs TRBV6-6 and TRBJ2-1; D gene ambiguous. The germline V gene has CDR1 MNHNY and CDR2 SVGAGI (reference sequence). The ends were cut back, 0 bases at V and 4 bases at J, with 13 bases in the middle. The CDR3 has 16 amino acids. CDR3 nucleotide sequence: TGTGCCAGCAGTTACTCGATCAGCCTGATATACAATGAGCAGTTCTTC. Protein sequence: CASSYSISLIYNEQFF.

This clonotype showed up many times. This chain connects TRBV2 to TRBJ1-5; D remains unclear. Looked up from germline, CDR1 is SNHLY and CDR2 is FYNNEI. V was clipped by 7 bases and J by 3 bases, with 7 bases between them. The CDR3 spans 12 residues. The CDR3 sequence is CASKRNNQPQHF. CDR3 nucleotide sequence: TGTGCCAGCAAGCGGAACAATCAGCCCCAGCATTTT. Combining the CDR3 with reference TRBV2 and TRBJ1-5 gives the whole variable domain EPEVTQTPSHQVTQMGQEVILRCVPISNHLYFYWYRQILGQKVEFLVSFYNNEISEKSEIFDDQFSVERPDGSNFTLKIRSTKLEDSAMYFCASKRNNQPQHFGDGTRLSIL.